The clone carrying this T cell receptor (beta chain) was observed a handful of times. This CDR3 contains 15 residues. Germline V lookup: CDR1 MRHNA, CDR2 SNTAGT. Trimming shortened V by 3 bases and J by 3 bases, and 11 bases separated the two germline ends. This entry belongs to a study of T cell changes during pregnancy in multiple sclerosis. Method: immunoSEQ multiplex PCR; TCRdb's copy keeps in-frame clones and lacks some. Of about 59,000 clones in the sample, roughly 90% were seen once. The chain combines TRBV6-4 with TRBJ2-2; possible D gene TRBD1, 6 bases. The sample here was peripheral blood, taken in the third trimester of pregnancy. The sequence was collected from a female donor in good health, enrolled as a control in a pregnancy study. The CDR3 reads CASSEEGGDTGELFF. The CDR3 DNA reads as TGTGCCAGCAGTGAGGAAGGGGGAGACACCGGGGAGCTGTTTTTT.